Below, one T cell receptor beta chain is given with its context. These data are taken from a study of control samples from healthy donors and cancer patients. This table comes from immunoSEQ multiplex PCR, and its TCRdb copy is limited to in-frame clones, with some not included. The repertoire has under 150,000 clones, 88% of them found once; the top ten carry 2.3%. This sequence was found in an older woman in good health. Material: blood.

The CDR3 protein is CASSQGQGASPLHF. In DNA form, the CDR3 reads TGCGCCAGCAGCCAAGGACAGGGGGCATCACCCCTCCACTTT. The gene calls are TRBV5-1 and TRBJ1-6, with 11 positions matching TRBD1. Unmatched junction bases numbered 4, after V lost 4 bases and J lost 10 bases. Germline V gene sequence: CDR1 SGHRS, CDR2 YFSETQ. The CDR3 has 14 residues.